One TCR beta chain is described in this entry. Its antigen remains unidentified. The V gene lost 4 bases and the J gene lost 7 bases, with 14 bases spanning the gap. There are 13 residues in the CDR3. Germline-derived CDR1 and CDR2 are SQVTM and ANQGSEA. The sample originates from a study of neoadjuvant anti-PD-1 for oral cavity cancer. Study-level information: Nivolumab at 3 mg/kg was mostly given biweekly, three to four doses, pre-surgery.

Indicated time point: after neoadjuvant nivolumab, at surgical resection. Findings and caveats of the study: Pretreatment Treg/Th17 ratio correlated inversely with post-treatment tumor clonality.

Most PBMC samples had roughly 0.45 ug input DNA in six replicates. Libraries were prepared by immunoSEQ multiplex PCR; TCRdb keeps only in-frame clonotypes and omits some of them. This table holds around 14,000 clones, roughly 74% found once. The gene calls are TRBV29-1 and TRBJ2-4, with D tentatively TRBD1 (5 bases). The specimen was PBMCs, collected after nivolumab (anti-PD-1) treatment. This TCR derives from a person between 35 and 79 years old with oral cavity squamous cell carcinoma. CDR3 DNA: TGCAGCGTTGGACAGCGAGGTGGCAACATTCAGTACTTC. It specifies CSVGQRGGNIQYF.